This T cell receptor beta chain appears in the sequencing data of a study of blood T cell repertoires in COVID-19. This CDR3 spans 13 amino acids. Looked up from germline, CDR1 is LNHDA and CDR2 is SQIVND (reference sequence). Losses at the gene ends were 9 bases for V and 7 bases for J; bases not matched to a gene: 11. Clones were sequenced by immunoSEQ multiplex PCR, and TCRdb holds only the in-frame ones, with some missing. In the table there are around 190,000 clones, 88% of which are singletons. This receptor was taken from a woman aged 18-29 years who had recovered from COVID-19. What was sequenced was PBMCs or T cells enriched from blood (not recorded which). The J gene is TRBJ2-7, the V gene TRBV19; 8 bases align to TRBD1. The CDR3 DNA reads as TGTGCCAGCTCGACAGGGGAGATGGGTGAGCAGTACTTC. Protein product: CASSTGEMGEQYF.